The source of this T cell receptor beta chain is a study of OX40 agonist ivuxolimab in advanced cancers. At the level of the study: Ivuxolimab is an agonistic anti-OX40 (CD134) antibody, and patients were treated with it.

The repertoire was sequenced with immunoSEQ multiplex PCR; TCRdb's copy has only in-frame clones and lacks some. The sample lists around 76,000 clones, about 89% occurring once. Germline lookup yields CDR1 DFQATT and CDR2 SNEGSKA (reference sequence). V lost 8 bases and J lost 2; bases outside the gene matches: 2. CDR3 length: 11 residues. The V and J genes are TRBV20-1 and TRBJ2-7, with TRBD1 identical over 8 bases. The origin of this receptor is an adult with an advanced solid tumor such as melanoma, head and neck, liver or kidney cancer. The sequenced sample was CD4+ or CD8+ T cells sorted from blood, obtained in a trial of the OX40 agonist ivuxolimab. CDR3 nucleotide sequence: TGCAGTAGGGGACAGGCCTACGAGCAGTACTTC. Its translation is CSRGQAYEQYF.